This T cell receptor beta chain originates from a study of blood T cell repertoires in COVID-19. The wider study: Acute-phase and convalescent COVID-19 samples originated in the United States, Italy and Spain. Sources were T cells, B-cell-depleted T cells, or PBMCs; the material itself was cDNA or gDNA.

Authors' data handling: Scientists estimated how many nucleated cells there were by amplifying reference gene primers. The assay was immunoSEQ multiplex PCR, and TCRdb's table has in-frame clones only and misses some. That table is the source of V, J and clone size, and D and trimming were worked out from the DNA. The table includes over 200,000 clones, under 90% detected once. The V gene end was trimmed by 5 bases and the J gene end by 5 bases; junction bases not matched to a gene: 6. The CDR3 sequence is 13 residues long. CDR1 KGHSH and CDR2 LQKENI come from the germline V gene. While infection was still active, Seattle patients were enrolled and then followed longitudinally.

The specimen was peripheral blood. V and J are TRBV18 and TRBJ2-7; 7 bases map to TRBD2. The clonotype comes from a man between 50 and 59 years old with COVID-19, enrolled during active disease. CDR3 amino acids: CASSGAGAHEQYF. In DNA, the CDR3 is TGTGCCAGCTCAGGGGCGGGAGCTCACGAGCAGTACTTC.